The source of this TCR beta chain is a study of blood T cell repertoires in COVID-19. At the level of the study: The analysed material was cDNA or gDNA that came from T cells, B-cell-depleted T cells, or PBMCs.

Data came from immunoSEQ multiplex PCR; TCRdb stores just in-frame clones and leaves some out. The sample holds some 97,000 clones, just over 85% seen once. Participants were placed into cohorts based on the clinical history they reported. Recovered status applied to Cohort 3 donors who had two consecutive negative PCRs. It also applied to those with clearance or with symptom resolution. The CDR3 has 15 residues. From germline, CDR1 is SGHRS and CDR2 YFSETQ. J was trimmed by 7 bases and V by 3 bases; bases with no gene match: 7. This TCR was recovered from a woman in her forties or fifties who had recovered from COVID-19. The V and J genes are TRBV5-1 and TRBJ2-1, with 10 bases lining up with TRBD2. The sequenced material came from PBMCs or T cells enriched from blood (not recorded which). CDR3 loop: CASSYRAGGGNEQFF. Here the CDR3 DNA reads TGCGCCAGCAGCTATCGAGCGGGAGGGGGAAATGAGCAGTTCTTC.